One sample yielded the 22 T cell receptor beta chains listed below, sequenced in a study of radiotherapy plus CTLA-4 blockade in lung cancer. Repertoires were generated with immunoSEQ multiplex PCR, while TCRdb's copy carries only in-frame clones and drops some. The repertoire has some 66,000 clones, approximately 80% of them found once; the top ten carry about 4%. Specimen: peripheral blood, collected from a patient treated with radiotherapy plus ipilimumab. The source is a human donor with non-small cell lung cancer who had a partial response to radiotherapy plus ipilimumab.

The chain combines TRBV5-8 with TRBJ2-7; 7 bases are shared with TRBD1. There are 14 residues in the CDR3. V dropped 1 base and J dropped 9; count of bases not matched to a gene: 10. CDR1 is SGHTS and CDR2 is YDEGEE in the germline V gene. The CDR3: CASSLRGGSNGQYF. The CDR3 nucleotides read TGTGCCAGCAGCTTGAGAGGGGGCTCGAACGGGCAGTACTTC. The variable domain in full, completed from reference TRBV5-8 and TRBJ2-7, reads EAGVTQSPTHLIKTRGQQATLRCSPISGHTSVYWYQQALGLGLQFLLWYDEGEERNRGNFPPRFSGRQFPNYSSELNVNALELEDSALYLCASSLRGGSNGQYFGPGTRLTVT.

This rearrangement joins TRBV5-1 to TRBJ2-3; 7 nucleotides agree with TRBD2. Trimming took 0 bases from V and 0 from J; bases not matched to a gene: 4. The CDR3 has 16 residues. Germline loops: CDR1 SGHRS, CDR2 YFSETQ. CDR3 DNA sequence: TGCGCCAGCAGCTTGGATGTAGCGGGTAGCACAGATACGCAGTATTTT. Protein product: CASSLDVAGSTDTQYF. The complete variable domain, with remaining parts taken from reference TRBV5-1 and TRBJ2-3, reads KAGVTQTPRYLIKTRGQQVTLSCSPISGHRSVSWYQQTPGQGLQFLFEYFSETQRNKGNFPGRFSGRQFSNSRSEMNVSTLELGDSALYLCASSLDVAGSTDTQYFGPGTRLTVL.

This clone was observed a single time. This chain links TRBV7-9 with TRBJ2-1, with TRBD1 matching 7 bases. With V trimmed by 6 bases and J by 8 bases, 13 bases remained unmatched. Germline V gene data show CDR1 as SEHNR and CDR2 as FQNEAQ (reference sequence). The CDR3 is made up of 15 amino acids. The DNA for the CDR3 is TGTGCCAGCAGTCAGGTGACAGGGCTAAGAGATGAGCAGTTCTTC. Translation gives CASSQVTGLRDEQFF.

The genes are TRBV18 and TRBJ2-5; no definite D call. The CDR3 runs to 13 residues. Germline V gene data show CDR1 as KGHSH and CDR2 as LQKENI. V lost 10 bases to trimming and J lost 0 bases, with 12 bases between them. In DNA form, the CDR3 reads TGTGCCACCTCCCCCGGTCACCAAGAGACCCAGTACTTC. Its translation is CATSPGHQETQYF.

The rearrangement uses TRBV29-1 and TRBJ2-3; 10 bases map to TRBD2. The CDR3 length is 15 residues. Germline V CDR1 and CDR2: SQVTM, ANQGSEA. J lost 2 bases, V lost 1 base, and 3 bases had no gene match. This chain's CDR3 is CSVEGLAGVTDTQYF. DNA of the CDR3: TGCAGCGTTGAAGGGCTAGCGGGGGTCACAGATACGCAGTATTTT.

The chain has TRBV10-1 and TRBJ2-7; TRBD1 matches 10 bases. Germline assignment: CDR1 WNHNN and CDR2 SYGVQD (reference sequence). Trimming took 2 bases from V and 3 from J; bases not matched to a gene: 4. The CDR3 runs to 15 residues. This chain's CDR3 is CASSEPGQGIYEQYF. As DNA, the CDR3 is TGCGCCAGCAGTGAGCCGGGACAGGGGATCTACGAGCAGTACTTC.

This clone was detected once. The V and J genes are TRBV5-1 and TRBJ2-1; D possibly corresponds to TRBD2 (6 bases). There are 13 residues in the CDR3. Trimming cost V 2 bases and J 8 bases, with 11 bases left between them. Germline lookup yields CDR1 SGHRS and CDR2 YFSETQ. The chain's CDR3 is CASSFGGGDEQFF. CDR3 coding DNA: TGCGCCAGCAGCTTTGGGGGAGGCGATGAGCAGTTCTTC.

The V gene is TRBV7-6, the J gene TRBJ2-7; TRBD2 agrees at 7 bases. The CDR3 covers 15 residues. Per germline, CDR1 SGHVS and CDR2 FNYEAQ. The junction had 5 bases not matched to a gene; V was cut back by 1 base and J by 2 bases. In DNA form, the CDR3 reads TGTGCCAGCAGCTTAGGGCCTAGCGGTACCTACGAGCAGTACTTC. This gives the protein CASSLGPSGTYEQYF.

The V gene is TRBV18, the J gene TRBJ2-1, with D possibly being TRBD2 (6 bases). V dropped 6 bases and J dropped 7 bases, with 22 bases sitting between them. Germline V gene data show CDR1 as KGHSH and CDR2 as LQKENI. The CDR3 loop spans 16 amino acids. DNA of the CDR3: TGTGCCAGCTCCGCCCGTATCTACGGGGGAACAAATGAGCAGTTCTTC. This codes for CASSARIYGGTNEQFF. The full variable domain, in which reference TRBV18 and TRBJ2-1 provide the parts outside the CDR3, is NAGVMQNPRHLVRRRGQEARLRCSPMKGHSHVYWYRQLPEEGLKFMVYLQKENIIDESGMPKERFSAEFPKEGPSILRIQQVVRGDSAAYFCASSARIYGGTNEQFFGPGTRLTVL.

The V call is TRBV13, the J call TRBJ2-3, with TRBD2 matching over 15 bases. CDR1 is PRHDT, CDR2 FYEKMQ, per germline (reference sequence). The CDR3 contains 16 residues. The J segment lost 3 bases and the V segment lost 4 bases, leaving 2 bases of the junction unmatched. This CDR3 reads CASSSGLAGGTDTQYF. In DNA, the CDR3 is TGTGCCAGCAGCTCGGGACTAGCGGGAGGAACAGATACGCAGTATTTT.

This rearrangement joins TRBV19 to TRBJ2-3, with 7 bases lining up with TRBD2. CDR3 length equals 13 residues. CDR1 is LNHDA, CDR2 SQIVND, per germline (reference sequence). Losses at the gene ends were 5 bases for V and 4 bases for J; bases not matched to a gene: 3. Here the CDR3 DNA reads TGTGCCAGTAGTGCTGGGGGGGCAGATACGCAGTATTTT. This gives the protein CASSAGGADTQYF.

The V gene is TRBV29-1, the J gene TRBJ2-5; 7 bases line up with TRBD1. The trim removed 3 bases at V and 3 bases at J, leaving 4 bases unmatched. The CDR3 extends over 13 amino acids. Germline CDR1 is SQVTM and CDR2 is ANQGSEA. Here the CDR3 reads CSVEPGTEETQYF. As DNA, the CDR3 is TGCAGCGTTGAGCCCGGGACAGAAGAGACCCAGTACTTC.

The table lists this clone with a few counts. The chain is built from TRBV27 and TRBJ1-3; 7 bases agree with TRBD1. This CDR3 has 14 residues. Trimming took 5 bases from V and 0 from J; bases not matched to a gene: 1. Germline V lookup: CDR1 MNHEY, CDR2 SMNVEV (reference sequence). Here the CDR3 reads CASSNRGSGNTIYF. In nucleotides, the CDR3 is TGTGCCAGCAGTAACAGGGGCTCTGGAAACACCATATATTTT.

This chain uses TRBV30 with TRBJ2-7; a possible D gene is TRBD1 (6 bases). The CDR3 has 12 amino acids. Per the germline V gene, CDR1 is GTSNPN and CDR2 is SVGIG (reference sequence). CDR3 coding DNA: TGTGCTATCGCCGGTACAGGGTACGAGCAGTACTTC. It yields the protein CAIAGTGYEQYF.

A note on this clone: This same CDR3 is encoded by further DNA sequences in the sample. The J gene is TRBJ2-7, the V gene TRBV29-1; 14 bases align to TRBD2. Per the germline V gene, CDR1 is SQVTM and CDR2 is ANQGSEA. The CDR3 contains 16 residues. Trimming took 5 bases from V and 6 from J; bases not matched to a gene: 12. The CDR3, as DNA: TGCAGCGTTAACGGACTAGCGGGAGGAATTTCCGGCGAGCAGTACTTC. It specifies CSVNGLAGGISGEQYF.

About this clone: One end of the junction is discordant with germline, which a read error may explain. The V gene is TRBV18, the J gene TRBJ1-1, with 7 bases aligning to TRBD1. The CDR3 has 14 residues. CDR1 KGHSH and CDR2 LQKENI come from the germline V gene. CDR3 protein: CASPPGTVNTEAFF. CDR3 DNA sequence: TGTGCCAGCCCACCCGGGACAGTAAACACTGAAGCTTTCTTT.

CDR3 protein: CASRRGTGSGGYTF. The DNA for the CDR3 is TGTGCCAGCAGACGAGGGACAGGGTCGGGAGGCTACACCTTC. V and J are TRBV28 and TRBJ1-2; 9 bases line up with TRBD1. The CDR3 contains 14 residues. Germline CDR1 reads MDHEN; CDR2 reads SYDVKM. J lost 8 bases, V lost 6 bases, and 10 bases had no gene match.

The chain couples TRBV28 to TRBJ2-1, with D perhaps TRBD2 (6 bases). This CDR3 has 14 amino acids. Germline lookup yields CDR1 MDHEN and CDR2 SYDVKM. The V gene lost 7 bases and the J gene lost 2 bases, with 12 bases spanning the gap. The CDR3 is CASTMGGTYNEQFF. The CDR3 DNA is TGTGCCAGCACCATGGGAGGAACCTACAATGAGCAGTTCTTC.

The V gene is TRBV5-1, the J gene TRBJ1-1; D might be TRBD1 (5 bases). This CDR3 is 14 amino acids long. Germline values: CDR1 SGHRS, CDR2 YFSETQ. V lost 2 bases, J lost 5 bases, and 13 bases lay in between. The CDR3 DNA reads as TGCGCCAGCAGCTTCTTTGGGGCGGGAACTGAAGCTTTCTTT. It is translated as CASSFFGAGTEAFF.

The chain couples TRBV2 to TRBJ1-1; D gene uncertain. The CDR3 spans 13 residues. CDR1 and CDR2 (germline): SNHLY, FYNNEI. V shed 8 bases and J shed 4 bases, with 14 bases lying between them. CDR3 region: CASRLEAGTEAFF. CDR3 nucleotides: TGTGCCAGCCGCCTAGAGGCGGGCACTGAAGCTTTCTTT.

The V gene is TRBV29-1, the J gene TRBJ2-5; tentatively, D is TRBD2 (6 bases). This CDR3 region has 11 residues. Germline V CDR1 and CDR2: SQVTM, ANQGSEA. Trimming removed 4 bases from V and 4 bases from J, with 7 bases in between. Here the CDR3 reads CSVGGGETQYF. The CDR3 DNA follows: TGCAGCGTTGGGGGAGGAGAGACCCAGTACTTC.

This clone came up a few times. The chain recombines TRBV6-1 with TRBJ2-7, with 7 bases lining up with TRBD1. The CDR3 sequence is 12 residues long. The germline CDR1 and CDR2 sequences are MNHNS and SASEGT. Germline trimming cut 6 bases from V and 5 bases from J; bases unmatched to any gene: 4. The DNA for the CDR3 is TGTGCCAGCAGGGGACAGTTCCACGAGCAGTACTTC. Translating gives CASRGQFHEQYF.